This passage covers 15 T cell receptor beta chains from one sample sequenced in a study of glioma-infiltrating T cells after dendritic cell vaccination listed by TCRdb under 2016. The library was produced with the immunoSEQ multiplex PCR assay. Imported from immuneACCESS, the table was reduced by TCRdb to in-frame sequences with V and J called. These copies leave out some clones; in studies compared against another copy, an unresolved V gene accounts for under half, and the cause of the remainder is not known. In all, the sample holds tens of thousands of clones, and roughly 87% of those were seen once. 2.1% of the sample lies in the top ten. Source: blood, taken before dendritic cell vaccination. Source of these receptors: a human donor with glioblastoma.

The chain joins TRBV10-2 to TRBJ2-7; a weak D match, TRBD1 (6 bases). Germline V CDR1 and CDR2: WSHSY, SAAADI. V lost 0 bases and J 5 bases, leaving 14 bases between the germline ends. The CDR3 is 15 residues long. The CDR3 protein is CASSESWGSGDEQYV. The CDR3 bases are TGCGCCAGCAGTGAGTCATGGGGCTCAGGGGACGAGCAGTACGTC.

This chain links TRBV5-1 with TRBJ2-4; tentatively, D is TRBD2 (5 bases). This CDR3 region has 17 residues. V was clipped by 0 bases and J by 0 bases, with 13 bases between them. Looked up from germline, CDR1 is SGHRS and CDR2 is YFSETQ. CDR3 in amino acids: CASSLASGNLAKNIQYF. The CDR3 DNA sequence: TGCGCCAGCAGCTTGGCTTCCGGGAACTTAGCCAAAAACATTCAGTACTTC.

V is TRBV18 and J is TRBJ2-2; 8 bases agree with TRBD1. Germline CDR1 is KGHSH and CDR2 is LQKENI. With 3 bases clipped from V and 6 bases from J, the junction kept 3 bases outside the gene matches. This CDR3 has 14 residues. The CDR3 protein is CASSPTGVAGELFF. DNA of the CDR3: TGTGCCAGCTCACCGACAGGGGTGGCCGGGGAGCTGTTTTTT. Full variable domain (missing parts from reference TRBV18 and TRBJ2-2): NAGVMQNPRHLVRRRGQEARLRCSPMKGHSHVYWYRQLPEEGLKFMVYLQKENIIDESGMPKERFSAEFPKEGPSILRIQQVVRGDSAAYFCASSPTGVAGELFFGEGSRLTVL.

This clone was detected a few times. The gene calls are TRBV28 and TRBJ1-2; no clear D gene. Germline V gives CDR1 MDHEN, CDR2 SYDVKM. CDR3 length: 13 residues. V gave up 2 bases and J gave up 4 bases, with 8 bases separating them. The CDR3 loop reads CASSLGQFYGYTF. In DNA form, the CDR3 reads TGTGCCAGCAGTTTAGGGCAGTTCTATGGCTACACCTTC.

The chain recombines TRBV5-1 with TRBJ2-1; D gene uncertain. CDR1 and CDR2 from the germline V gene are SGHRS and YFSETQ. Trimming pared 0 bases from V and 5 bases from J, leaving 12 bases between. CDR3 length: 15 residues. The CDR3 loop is CASSLAVTVNNEQFF. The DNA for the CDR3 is TGCGCCAGCAGCTTGGCCGTCACAGTCAACAATGAGCAGTTCTTC. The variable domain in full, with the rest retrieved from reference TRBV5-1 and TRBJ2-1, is KAGVTQTPRYLIKTRGQQVTLSCSPISGHRSVSWYQQTPGQGLQFLFEYFSETQRNKGNFPGRFSGRQFSNSRSEMNVSTLELGDSALYLCASSLAVTVNNEQFFGPGTRLTVL.

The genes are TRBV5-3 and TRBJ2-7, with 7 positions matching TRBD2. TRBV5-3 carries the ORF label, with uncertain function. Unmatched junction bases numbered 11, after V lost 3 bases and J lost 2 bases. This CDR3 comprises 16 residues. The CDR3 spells CARSCPPFREAYEQYF. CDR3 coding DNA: TGTGCCAGAAGCTGCCCGCCCTTTCGGGAGGCCTACGAGCAGTACTTC.

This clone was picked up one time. CDR3 coding DNA: TGTGCCAGTAGTGTACTAGCGGGGGGGCGGGAGCAGTTCTTC. Translating gives CASSVLAGGREQFF. V usage is TRBV19 and J usage is TRBJ2-1, with TRBD2 matching over 13 bases. Losses at the gene ends were 5 bases for V and 10 bases for J; bases not matched to a gene: 5. The CDR3 spans 14 residues. Germline CDR1 LNHDA, CDR2 SQIVND (reference sequence).

CDR3 sequence: CASSFSITSTDTQYF. In DNA form, the CDR3 reads TGTGCCAGCAGCTTTTCCATTACTAGCACAGATACGCAGTATTTT. The rearrangement uses TRBV7-2 and TRBJ2-3; no definite D call. Germline V gives CDR1 SGHTA, CDR2 FQGNSA. The CDR3 consists of 15 residues. Trimming removed 3 bases from V and 0 bases from J, with 10 bases in between.

The CDR3 DNA follows: TGTGCCAGCAGTTTACCGGGGGGGGACGAGCAGTACGTC. Its protein is CASSLPGGDEQYV. V is TRBV6-5 and J is TRBJ2-7; TRBD2 agrees at 8 bases. Losses at the gene ends were 4 bases for V and 5 bases for J; bases not matched to a gene: 4. Germline V gene lookup returns CDR1 MNHEY and CDR2 SVGAGI. The CDR3 consists of 13 residues.

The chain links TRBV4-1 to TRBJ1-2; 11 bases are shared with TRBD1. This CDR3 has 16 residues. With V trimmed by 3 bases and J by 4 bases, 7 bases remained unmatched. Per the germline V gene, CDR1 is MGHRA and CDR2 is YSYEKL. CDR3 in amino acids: CASSQGEGQGGYGYTF. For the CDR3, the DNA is TGCGCCAGCAGCCAGGGGGAGGGACAGGGGGGCTATGGCTACACCTTC.

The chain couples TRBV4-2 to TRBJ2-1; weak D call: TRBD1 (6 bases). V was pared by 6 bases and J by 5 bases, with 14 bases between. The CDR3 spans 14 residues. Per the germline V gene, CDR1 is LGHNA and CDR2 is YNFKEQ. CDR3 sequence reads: CASRRQGSHNEQFF. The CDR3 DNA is TGTGCCAGCAGGCGGCAGGGGTCCCACAATGAGCAGTTCTTC.

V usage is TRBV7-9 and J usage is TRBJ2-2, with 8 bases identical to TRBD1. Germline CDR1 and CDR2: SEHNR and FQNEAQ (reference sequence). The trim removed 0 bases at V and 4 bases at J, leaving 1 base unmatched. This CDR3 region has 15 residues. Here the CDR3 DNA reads TGTGCCAGCAGCTTAGCCGGGACAGGCACCGGGGAGCTGTTTTTT. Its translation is CASSLAGTGTGELFF.

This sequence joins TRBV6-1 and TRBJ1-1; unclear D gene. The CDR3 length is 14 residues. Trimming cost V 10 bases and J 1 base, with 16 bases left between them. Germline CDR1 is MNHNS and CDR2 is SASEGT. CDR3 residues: CAIPGVGGNTEAFF. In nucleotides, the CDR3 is TGTGCCATCCCTGGTGTCGGAGGGAACACTGAAGCTTTCTTT.

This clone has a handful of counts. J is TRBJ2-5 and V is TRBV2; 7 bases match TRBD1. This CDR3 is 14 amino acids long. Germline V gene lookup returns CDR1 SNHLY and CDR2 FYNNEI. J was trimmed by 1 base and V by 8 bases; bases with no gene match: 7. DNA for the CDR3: TGTGCCAGCGCTCTGGGGGACAGCCAAGAGACCCAGTACTTC. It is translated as CASALGDSQETQYF.

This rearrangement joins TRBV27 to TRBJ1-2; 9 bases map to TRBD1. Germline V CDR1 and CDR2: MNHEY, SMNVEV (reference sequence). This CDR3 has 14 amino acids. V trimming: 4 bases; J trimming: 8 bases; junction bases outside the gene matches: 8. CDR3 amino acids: CASSSWTGEVGYTF. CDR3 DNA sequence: TGTGCCAGCAGTTCATGGACAGGGGAGGTCGGCTACACCTTC.